The 27 T cell receptor beta chains reported below all come from one sample, sequenced in a study of blood T cell repertoires in COVID-19. The repertoire was sequenced with immunoSEQ multiplex PCR; TCRdb's copy has only in-frame clones and lacks some. The data show some 200,000 clones, with roughly 90% seen just once and 0.7% to 0.95% held by the top ten. The sequencing sample was made of peripheral blood. These receptors originate from a woman aged 65 to 85 with acute or convalescent COVID-19.

The gene calls are TRBV5-1 and TRBJ2-3; TRBD2 matches 9 bases. CDR1 and CDR2 from the germline V gene are SGHRS and YFSETQ. This CDR3 contains 15 residues. The V and J ends lost 0 bases and 2 bases, in that order; junction bases with no gene match: 1. The DNA for the CDR3 is TGCGCCAGCAGCTTGGTAGCGGGAGCCACAGATACGCAGTATTTT. Translating gives CASSLVAGATDTQYF.

The J gene is TRBJ1-1, the V gene TRBV11-2, with D possibly TRBD1 on 5 matching bases. This CDR3 region has 13 residues. Trimming cost V 1 base and J 10 bases, with 13 bases left between them. CDR1 is SGHAT, CDR2 FQNNGV, per germline. The CDR3 is CASSLAAGFAAFF. The CDR3 bases are TGTGCCAGCAGCTTAGCGGCAGGGTTCGCAGCTTTCTTT.

About this clone itself: Other DNA variants within this sample encode the same CDR3. The chain uses TRBV5-1 and TRBJ1-1; D gene ambiguous. Germline V lookup: CDR1 SGHRS, CDR2 YFSETQ. V shed 0 bases and J shed 1 base, with 7 bases lying between them. The CDR3 runs to 14 residues. The CDR3 is CASSLGAENTEAFF. The CDR3 DNA sequence: TGCGCCAGCAGCTTGGGCGCCGAGAACACTGAAGCTTTCTTT.

V is TRBV9 and J is TRBJ2-3; 9 bases match TRBD1. J gave up 2 bases and V 1 base, and 8 bases lay outside the gene matches. Germline V gene sequence: CDR1 SGDLS, CDR2 YYNGEE. The CDR3 totals 17 residues. The CDR3 protein is CASSVFPGTGNTDTQYF. CDR3 DNA: TGTGCCAGCAGCGTATTCCCCGGGACAGGGAACACAGATACGCAGTATTTT.

The chain joins TRBV10-1 to TRBJ2-1; 13 bases agree with TRBD2. This CDR3 comprises 14 residues. With V trimmed by 4 bases and J by 9 bases, 3 bases remained unmatched. Germline CDR1 is WNHNN and CDR2 is SYGVQD (reference sequence). As DNA, the CDR3 is TGCGCCAGCAGTGGGACTAGCGGGAGCTTTGAGCAGTTCTTC. Translation gives CASSGTSGSFEQFF.

The chain joins TRBV10-3 to TRBJ1-4; no clear D. There are 12 residues in the CDR3. The ends were cut back, 2 bases at V and 12 bases at J, with 10 bases in the middle. Germline-derived CDR1 and CDR2 are ENHRY and SYGVKD. CDR3 in amino acids: CAISETGGELFF. In DNA form, the CDR3 reads TGTGCCATCAGTGAGACGGGCGGGGAACTGTTTTTT.

The rearrangement links TRBV28 to TRBJ2-6; no reliable D call. The V end was cut by 8 bases, the J end by 0 bases, with 8 bases between. Germline loops: CDR1 MDHEN, CDR2 SYDVKM. This CDR3 comprises 14 residues. CDR3 DNA sequence: TGTGCCAGCCAAGCCTACTCTGGGGCCAACGTCCTGACTTTC. It yields the protein CASQAYSGANVLTF.

The rearrangement joins TRBV20-1 to TRBJ2-5; no clear D gene. This CDR3 has 10 residues. Germline V gene data show CDR1 as DFQATT and CDR2 as SNEGSKA (reference sequence). Trimming removed 7 bases from V and 3 bases from J, with 6 bases in between. The CDR3 sequence is CSVGEETQYF. The DNA of the CDR3 is TGCAGTGTAGGAGAAGAGACCCAGTACTTC.

The chain combines TRBV5-1 with TRBJ1-6, with 10 bases identical to TRBD1. This CDR3 has 15 residues. V shed 2 bases and J 9 bases; nucleotides not matched to a gene: 5. CDR1 and CDR2 from the germline V gene are SGHRS and YFSETQ. The CDR3 reads CASSFSGTGVSPLHF. The DNA for the CDR3 is TGCGCCAGCAGCTTCTCCGGGACAGGGGTTTCACCCCTCCACTTT.

The table lists this clone with a few counts. This rearrangement joins TRBV7-6 to TRBJ2-2; D not certain. The ends were cut back, 2 bases at V and 1 base at J, with 11 bases in the middle. CDR1 and CDR2 (germline): SGHVS, FNYEAQ. This CDR3 contains 16 residues. In DNA, the CDR3 is TGTGCCAGCAGCTTAAACCCAAACAAGAACACCGGGGAGCTGTTTTTT. Protein sequence: CASSLNPNKNTGELFF.

The chain links TRBV29-1 to TRBJ1-2, with 9 bases matching TRBD1. With 6 bases clipped from V and 8 bases from J, the junction kept 4 bases outside the gene matches. This CDR3 region has 11 residues. The germline V gene encodes CDR1 SQVTM and CDR2 ANQGSEA. In DNA form, the CDR3 reads TGCAGCGTGGGACAGGGTAGGGGCTACACCTTC. Amino acids: CSVGQGRGYTF. Based on the CDR3 plus reference TRBV29-1 and TRBJ1-2, the full variable domain is SAVISQKPSRDICQRGTSLTIQCQVDSQVTMMFWYRQQPGQSLTLIATANQGSEATYESGFVIDKFPISRPNLTFSTLTVSNMSPEDSSIYLCSVGQGRGYTFGSGTRLTVV.

The chain employs TRBV6-1 and TRBJ1-2; D not certain. This CDR3 has 14 amino acids. Germline CDR1 and CDR2: MNHNS and SASEGT. V was clipped by 2 bases and J by 8 bases, with 15 bases between them. CDR3: CASSETRERRGYTF. CDR3 DNA: TGTGCCAGCAGTGAAACGCGGGAAAGGAGGGGCTACACCTTC.

This clone was recorded a few times. V usage is TRBV5-1 and J usage is TRBJ2-6; D possibly corresponds to TRBD2 (5 bases). V lost 0 bases and J 0 bases, leaving 13 bases between the germline ends. The CDR3 has 18 residues. The germline gives CDR1 SGHRS, CDR2 YFSETQ. The CDR3 coding sequence is TGCGCCAGCAGCTTGGCCGAAAGGAGGACCTCTGGGGCCAACGTCCTGACTTTC. This translates into CASSLAERRTSGANVLTF.

The chain employs TRBV24-1 and TRBJ2-5, with 9 bases lining up with TRBD1. Trimming at V came to 6 bases and at J to 1 base, leaving 8 bases not matched to a gene. Germline assignment: CDR1 KGHDR and CDR2 SFDVKD. This CDR3 has 16 amino acids. CDR3 amino acids: CATSSGTGSFQETQYF. CDR3 DNA: TGTGCCACCAGTAGCGGGACAGGGAGTTTCCAAGAGACCCAGTACTTC.

The J gene is TRBJ1-2, the V gene TRBV28; 7 bases align to TRBD1. Per germline, CDR1 MDHEN and CDR2 SYDVKM. This CDR3 has 15 amino acids. Unmatched junction bases numbered 12, after V lost 3 bases and J lost 8 bases. CDR3 in amino acids: CASSLGSEGARGYTF. In DNA form, the CDR3 reads TGTGCCAGCAGTTTGGGATCGGAGGGGGCGCGCGGCTACACCTTC.

The chain recombines TRBV7-2 with TRBJ1-2; the D is unclear. Germline CDR1 SGHTA, CDR2 FQGNSA. The CDR3 has 13 amino acids. V shed 5 bases and J shed 2 bases, with 9 bases lying between them. The CDR3 bases are TGTGCCAGCAGCCCCGGTCCGAACTATGGCTACACCTTC. Protein sequence: CASSPGPNYGYTF.

V and J are TRBV11-2 and TRBJ2-5; perhaps TRBD2 as D (6 bases). The CDR3 is 14 residues long. Germline lookup yields CDR1 SGHAT and CDR2 FQNNGV. V was cut by 5 bases and J by 5 bases, with 15 bases left in between. The CDR3 is CASSPHPRGETQYF. The CDR3 region has the DNA TGTGCCAGCAGCCCCCACCCTCGGGGGGAGACCCAGTACTTC.

This clone was observed a single time. DNA for the CDR3: TGCGCCAGCAGGGTAGCCGACCATACCCATGAGCAGTTCTTC. Protein sequence: CASRVADHTHEQFF. This chain joins TRBV5-1 and TRBJ2-1; D unresolved. Germline CDR1 and CDR2: SGHRS and YFSETQ. V shed 5 bases and J shed 8 bases, with 17 bases lying between them. The CDR3 consists of 14 residues.

This clone was counted a single time. This sequence joins TRBV9 and TRBJ2-1; D may be TRBD1 (6 bases). The V end was cut by 3 bases, the J end by 7 bases, with 8 bases between. This CDR3 region has 12 residues. The germline CDR1 and CDR2 sequences are SGDLS and YYNGEE. The CDR3 nucleotides are TGTGCCAGCAGCGCCAGGGGTAATGAGCAGTTCTTC. Protein sequence: CASSARGNEQFF.

The rearrangement joins TRBV5-4 to TRBJ2-3, with TRBD1 matching over 8 bases. The J segment lost 4 bases and the V segment lost 4 bases, leaving 11 bases of the junction unmatched. The CDR3 is 16 residues long. In germline, CDR1 is SGHNT, CDR2 YYREEE (reference sequence). CDR3 DNA sequence: TGTGCCAGCAGCGAACGGACAGGGAAGGTAGCAGATACGCAGTATTTT. This codes for CASSERTGKVADTQYF.

The genes are TRBV7-9 and TRBJ2-3, with D possibly matching TRBD2 (5 bases). Germline values: CDR1 SEHNR, CDR2 FQNEAQ (reference sequence). The CDR3 covers 13 residues. Trimming pared 6 bases from V and 6 bases from J, leaving 13 bases between. For the CDR3, the DNA is TGTGCCAGCAGGTACGGGGTTCAGGATACGCAGTATTTT. This translates into CASRYGVQDTQYF.

The rearrangement uses TRBV18 and TRBJ1-6; 9 bases match TRBD1. CDR3 length equals 15 residues. J lost 9 bases, V lost 1 base, and 4 bases had no gene match. Germline V gives CDR1 KGHSH, CDR2 LQKENI. CDR3 sequence: CASSPQRTGVSPLHF. The CDR3 bases are TGTGCCAGCTCACCACAACGGACAGGGGTTTCACCCCTCCACTTT. The variable domain in full, completed from reference TRBV18 and TRBJ1-6, reads NAGVMQNPRHLVRRRGQEARLRCSPMKGHSHVYWYRQLPEEGLKFMVYLQKENIIDESGMPKERFSAEFPKEGPSILRIQQVVRGDSAAYFCASSPQRTGVSPLHFGNGTRLTVT.

V and J are TRBV3-1 (or the pseudogene TRBV3-2) and TRBJ2-7, with D possibly TRBD1 on 6 matching bases. Germline V gene data show CDR1 as LGHDT and CDR2 as YNNKEL (reference sequence). The germline V and J ends were trimmed by 4 bases and 2 bases, with 9 bases remaining between them. The CDR3 is 13 amino acids. The CDR3 protein is CASSRTEAYEQYF. The DNA for the CDR3 is TGTGCCAGCAGCCGGACAGAAGCCTACGAGCAGTACTTC.

V gene TRBV13 combines with J gene TRBJ2-7; maybe TRBD1 (6 bases). Germline-derived CDR1 and CDR2 are PRHDT and FYEKMQ (reference sequence). There are 14 residues in the CDR3. V gave up 1 base and J gave up 6 bases, with 13 bases separating them. This CDR3 reads CASSLESGESEQYF. In DNA, the CDR3 is TGTGCCAGCAGCTTAGAATCAGGGGAGAGCGAGCAGTACTTC.

The rearrangement joins TRBV14 to TRBJ2-7; a weak D match, TRBD2 (5 bases). V dropped 2 bases and J dropped 9 bases, with 14 bases sitting between them. The CDR3 is 13 residues long. Germline V CDR1 and CDR2: SGHDN, FVKESK. The CDR3 region is CASSQLTTAGQYF. The CDR3 DNA reads TGTGCCAGCAGCCAACTGACGACGGCGGGGCAGTACTTC.

This clone has a single count. The gene calls are TRBV19 and TRBJ1-2; 7 nucleotides align to TRBD1. This CDR3 contains 13 residues. Per germline, CDR1 LNHDA and CDR2 SQIVND (reference sequence). Unmatched junction bases numbered 5, after V lost 6 bases and J lost 4 bases. The CDR3 spells CASSSGTVYGYTF. CDR3 DNA: TGTGCCAGTAGCTCGGGGACAGTCTATGGCTACACCTTC.

The rearrangement uses TRBV2 and TRBJ1-1; possibly TRBD1 for D (6 bases). V shed 6 bases and J shed 7 bases, with 9 bases lying between them. Looked up from germline, CDR1 is SNHLY and CDR2 is FYNNEI. CDR3 length: 11 residues. CDR3 bases: TGTGCCAGCAGCCGGGACATTGAAGCTTTCTTT. Translated: CASSRDIEAFF.